A single sample gave rise to the 15 T cell receptor beta chains below, sequenced in a study of beta chain features in type 1 diabetes. Study-level points and caveats: Shorter TCRB CDR3s, moderately but significantly so, marked every one of the four CD4+ subsets in Type 1 diabetes patients.

The authors reverse transcribed all of the isolated RNA, so sequencing captured expressed TCRB transcripts. Sequenced by immunoSEQ multiplex PCR; TCRdb stores in-frame clones only, minus some. The data show some 150,000 clones, with 13% seen just once and roughly 1.3% held by the top ten. No antigen has been assigned to these receptors. The specimen sequenced was central memory CD4+ T cells from blood. These receptors came from a man between 18 and 29 years old with type 1 diabetes.

A few counts support this clone. The chain combines TRBV5-1 with TRBJ2-3; D is tentatively TRBD1 or TRBD2 (6 bases each). The CDR3 sequence is 16 residues long. Germline loops: CDR1 SGHRS, CDR2 YFSETQ. V dropped 0 bases and J dropped 6 bases, with 17 bases sitting between them. CDR3 sequence: CASSLEGDSTGDTQYF. The CDR3 DNA reads as TGCGCCAGCAGCTTGGAGGGGGACTCCACAGGGGATACGCAGTATTTT.

The sample holds a few counts of this clone. The chain is built from TRBV14 and TRBJ2-3; a weak D match, TRBD1 (5 bases). Trimming removed 6 bases from V and 3 bases from J, with 7 bases in between. The CDR3 runs to 12 residues. Germline-derived CDR1 and CDR2 are SGHDN and FVKESK. The CDR3 DNA reads as TGTGCCAGCAGACAGGAAACAGATACGCAGTATTTT. It specifies CASRQETDTQYF.

This chain joins TRBV6-1 and TRBJ2-7; 8 nucleotides align to TRBD1. This CDR3 region has 15 residues. After removal of 6 bases from V and 3 bases from J, the junction contained 10 bases not matched to a gene. Germline V CDR1 and CDR2: MNHNS, SASEGT. This CDR3 is CASSSTGGYFYEQYF. The CDR3 DNA reads as TGTGCCAGCAGCTCCACAGGGGGATACTTCTACGAGCAGTACTTC.

V and J are TRBV7-9 and TRBJ1-1; no clear D. Germline CDR1 and CDR2: SEHNR and FQNEAQ (reference sequence). The CDR3 contains 12 residues. V dropped 3 bases and J dropped 3 bases, with 5 bases sitting between them. CDR3 nucleotide sequence: TGTGCCAGCAGCTTGTCCGACACTGAAGCTTTCTTT. Protein sequence: CASSLSDTEAFF.

This clone has just a few counts. The chain links TRBV7-2 to TRBJ2-7; D gene ambiguous. This CDR3 spans 16 amino acids. Trimming shortened V by 0 bases and J by 1 base, and 13 bases separated the two germline ends. In germline, CDR1 is SGHTA, CDR2 FQGNSA. CDR3 DNA sequence: TGTGCCAGCAGCTTAGCGCTCAGCGACCCTTCCTACGAGCAGTACTTC. This encodes CASSLALSDPSYEQYF.

This clone was recorded at least ten times. The rearrangement joins TRBV6-6 to TRBJ2-1; D remains ambiguous. This CDR3 contains 15 residues. V lost 6 bases and J 5 bases, leaving 17 bases between the germline ends. Germline CDR1 and CDR2: MNHNY and SVGAGI (reference sequence). The CDR3 nucleotides are TGTGCCAGCAGACCATCACAGATACGGGACAATGAGCAGTTCTTC. Encoded protein: CASRPSQIRDNEQFF.

This clone has more than one count but fewer than ten. V and J are TRBV5-1 and TRBJ1-4; D unclear. The V end lost 4 bases, the J end lost 6 bases, and 10 bases lay between the germline ends. The CDR3 is made up of 13 amino acids. From germline, CDR1 is SGHRS and CDR2 YFSETQ. CDR3 sequence: CASSPRADEKLFF. The CDR3 nucleotides read TGCGCCAGCAGCCCACGGGCGGATGAAAAACTGTTTTTT.

The chain recombines TRBV11-3 with TRBJ2-5; tentative D call: TRBD1 (6 bases). Germline V CDR1 and CDR2: SGHNT, YENEEA. V was cut by 2 bases and J by 5 bases, with 15 bases left in between. This CDR3 is built from 15 residues. In DNA form, the CDR3 reads TGTGCCAGCAGCTTAAGTCACAGGGAAGGCGAGACCCAGTACTTC. This codes for CASSLSHREGETQYF.

This clone is a singleton in its sample. The CDR3 DNA is TGTGCCAGCAGACCCGGGGCTCGGGGCAATCAGCCCCAGCATTTT. Its protein product is CASRPGARGNQPQHF. The rearrangement joins TRBV27 to TRBJ1-5, with D perhaps matching TRBD1 (5 bases). V lost 6 bases to trimming and J lost 2 bases, with 14 bases between them. Germline V gene sequence: CDR1 MNHEY, CDR2 SMNVEV (reference sequence). This CDR3 comprises 15 residues.

This clone was counted a few times. The chain's CDR3 is CASRTTVSTDTQYF. The CDR3 DNA sequence: TGCGCCAGCCGCACTACAGTTAGCACAGATACGCAGTATTTT. The chain uses TRBV5-1 and TRBJ2-3; D remains ambiguous. V lost 7 bases, J lost 0 bases, and 12 bases lay in between. CDR1 SGHRS and CDR2 YFSETQ come from the germline V gene. CDR3 size: 14 residues.

This clone was detected ten times or more. In nucleotides, the CDR3 is TGTGCCAGCAGCTTAAGACAGGGAGGCGCAGATACGCAGTATTTT. Its protein is CASSLRQGGADTQYF. This rearrangement joins TRBV13 to TRBJ2-3; D perhaps matches TRBD1 (7 bases). Germline V lookup: CDR1 PRHDT, CDR2 FYEKMQ (reference sequence). The CDR3 has 15 residues. V gave up 2 bases and J gave up 4 bases, with 13 bases separating them.

This clone was seen only a few times. A read error may account for a junction end that differs from germline. The V and J genes are TRBV10-3 and TRBJ2-7, with D maybe TRBD1 (6 bases). Per germline, CDR1 ENHRY and CDR2 SYGVKD. CDR3 length equals 15 residues. CDR3 loop: CASSEAAGEFYEQYF. The DNA for the CDR3 is TGTGCCAGCAGTGAAGCGGCAGGGGAGTTCTACGAGCAGTACTTC.

Points on this clone: This same CDR3 is encoded by further DNA sequences in the sample. J is TRBJ1-2 and V is TRBV5-1; the D is unclear. Trimming took off 0 bases at V and 4 bases at J, with 10 bases between the two ends. The CDR3 runs 14 residues. The V gene's germline CDR1 is SGHRS and CDR2 YFSETQ. The CDR3 protein is CASSLGDTTYGYTF. CDR3 bases: TGCGCCAGCAGCTTGGGCGACACGACCTATGGCTACACCTTC.

Comments on this clone: The same CDR3 arises from other DNA sequences in this sample as well. The chain uses TRBV10-2 and TRBJ2-3, with 9 bases fitting TRBD2. V shed 7 bases, J shed 4 bases, and the junction held 15 bases outside the gene matches. The germline CDR1 and CDR2 sequences are WSHSY and SAAADI. CDR3 length: 17 amino acids. The CDR3 here is CASIKKGGLAGPDTQYF. The CDR3 nucleotides are TGCGCCAGCATCAAAAAAGGGGGGCTAGCGGGGCCAGATACGCAGTATTTT.

This clone has just a few counts. The chain employs TRBV7-9 and TRBJ1-1, with D possibly matching TRBD1 (5 bases). The CDR3 is 14 amino acids. V lost 1 base and J lost 6, with 12 bases in between. Germline loops: CDR1 SEHNR, CDR2 FQNEAQ (reference sequence). CDR3 protein: CASSLGVREAEAFF. The CDR3 DNA follows: TGTGCCAGCAGCTTAGGGGTCAGGGAGGCTGAAGCTTTCTTT.